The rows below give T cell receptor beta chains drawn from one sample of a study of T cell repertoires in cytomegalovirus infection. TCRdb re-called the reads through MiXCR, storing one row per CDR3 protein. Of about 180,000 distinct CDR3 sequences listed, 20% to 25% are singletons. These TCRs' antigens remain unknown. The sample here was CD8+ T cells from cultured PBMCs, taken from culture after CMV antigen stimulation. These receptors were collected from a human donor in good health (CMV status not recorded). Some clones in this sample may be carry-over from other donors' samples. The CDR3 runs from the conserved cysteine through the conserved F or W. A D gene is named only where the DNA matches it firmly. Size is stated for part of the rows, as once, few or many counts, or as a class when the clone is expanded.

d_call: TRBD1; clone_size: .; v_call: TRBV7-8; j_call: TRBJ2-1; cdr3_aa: CASSLARGQGYNEQFF; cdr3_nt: TGTGCCAGCAGCTTAGCGCGGGGACAGGGGTACAATGAGCAGTTCTTC
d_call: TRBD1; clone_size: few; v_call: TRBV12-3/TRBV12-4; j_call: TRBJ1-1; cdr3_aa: CASSSPEGAQSEAFF; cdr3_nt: TGTGCCAGCAGTTCCCCGGAGGGGGCGCAATCTGAAGCTTTCTTT
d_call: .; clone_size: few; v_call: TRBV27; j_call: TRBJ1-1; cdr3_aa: CASSQMFGANTEAFF; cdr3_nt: TGTGCCAGCAGCCAAATGTTTGGGGCTAACACTGAAGCTTTCTTT
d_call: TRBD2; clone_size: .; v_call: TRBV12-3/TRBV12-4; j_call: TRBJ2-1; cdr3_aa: CASSFPSGGVDEQFF; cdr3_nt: TGTGCCAGCAGTTTTCCGAGCGGGGGGGTGGATGAGCAGTTCTTC
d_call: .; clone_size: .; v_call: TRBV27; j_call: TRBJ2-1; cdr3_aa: CASTNLTAFSYNEQFF; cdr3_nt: TGTGCCAGCACCAATTTGACAGCGTTCTCCTACAATGAGCAGTTCTTC
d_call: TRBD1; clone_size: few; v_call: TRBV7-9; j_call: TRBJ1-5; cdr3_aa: CASSFNKRSFRDSNQPQHF; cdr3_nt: TGTGCCAGCAGCTTTAATAAACGCAGCTTTCGGGACAGTAATCAGCCCCAGCATTTT
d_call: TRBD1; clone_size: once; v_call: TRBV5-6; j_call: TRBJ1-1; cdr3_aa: CASSLAGQGGFENTEAFF; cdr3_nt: TGTGCCAGCAGCTTGGCTGGACAGGGAGGGTTTGAGAACACTGAAGCTTTCTTT
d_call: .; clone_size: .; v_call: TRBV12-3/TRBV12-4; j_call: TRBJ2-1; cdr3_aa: CASSFRDGDEQFF; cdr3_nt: TGTGCCAGCAGTTTCAGGGATGGGGATGAGCAGTTCTTC
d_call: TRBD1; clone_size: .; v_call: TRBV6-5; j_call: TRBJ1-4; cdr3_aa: CASSQGAEKLFF; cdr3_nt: TGTGCCAGCAGTCAGGGGGCCGAAAAACTGTTTTTT
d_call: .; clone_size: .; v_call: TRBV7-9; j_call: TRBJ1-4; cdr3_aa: CASSVTDRRATNEKLFF; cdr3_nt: TGTGCCAGCAGCGTAACGGACCGCCGTGCAACTAATGAAAAACTGTTTTTT
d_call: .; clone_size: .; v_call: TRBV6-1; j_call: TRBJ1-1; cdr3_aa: CASREDGYTEAFF; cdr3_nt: TGTGCCAGCAGGGAGGACGGGTACACTGAAGCTTTCTTT
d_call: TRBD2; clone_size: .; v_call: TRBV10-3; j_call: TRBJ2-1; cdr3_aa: CAISEPGGATAYEQFF; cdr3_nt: TGTGCCATCAGTGAGCCCGGGGGGGCCACTGCCTATGAGCAGTTCTTC
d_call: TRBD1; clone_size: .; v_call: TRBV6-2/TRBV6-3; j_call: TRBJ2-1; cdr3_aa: CASSYTPGQSYNEQFF; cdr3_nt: TGTGCCAGCAGTTACACTCCGGGACAGTCCTACAATGAGCAGTTCTTC
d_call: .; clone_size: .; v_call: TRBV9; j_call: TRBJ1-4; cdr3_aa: CASSVGSASNEKLFF; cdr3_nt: TGTGCCAGCAGCGTAGGGTCCGCTTCTAATGAAAAACTGTTTTTT
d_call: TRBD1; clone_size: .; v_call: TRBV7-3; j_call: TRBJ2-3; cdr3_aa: CASSPTGGGDTQYF; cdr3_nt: TGTGCCAGCAGCCCTACAGGGGGCGGGGATACGCAGTATTTT
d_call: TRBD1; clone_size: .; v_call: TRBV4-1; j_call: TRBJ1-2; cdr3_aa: CASSQDRGGLNYGYTF; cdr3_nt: TGCGCCAGCAGCCAAGATCGAGGGGGCTTAAACTATGGCTACACCTTC
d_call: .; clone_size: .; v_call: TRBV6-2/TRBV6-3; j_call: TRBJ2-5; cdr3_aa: CASTTEDYETQYF; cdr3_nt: TGTGCCAGCACCACAGAGGACTACGAGACCCAGTACTTC
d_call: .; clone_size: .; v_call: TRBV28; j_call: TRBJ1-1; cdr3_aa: CASSFSQTEAFF; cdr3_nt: TGTGCCAGCAGTTTTTCGCAGACTGAAGCTTTCTTT
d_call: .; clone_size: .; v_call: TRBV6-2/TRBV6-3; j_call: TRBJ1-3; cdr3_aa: CASSYSSRNTIYF; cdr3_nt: TGTGCCAGCAGTTACTCGAGTCGGAACACCATATATTTT
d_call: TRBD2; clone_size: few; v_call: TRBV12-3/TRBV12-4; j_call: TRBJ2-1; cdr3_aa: CASRAWTSEGLGEQFF; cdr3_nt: TGTGCCAGCAGGGCCTGGACTAGCGAGGGGCTAGGCGAGCAGTTCTTC
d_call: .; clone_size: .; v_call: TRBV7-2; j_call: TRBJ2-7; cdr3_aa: CASSLRDGFYEQYF; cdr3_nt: TGTGCCAGCAGCTTGCGGGACGGATTCTACGAGCAGTACTTC
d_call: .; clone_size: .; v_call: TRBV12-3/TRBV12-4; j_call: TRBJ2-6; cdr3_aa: CASSLGLGGANVLTF; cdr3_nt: TGTGCCAGCAGTTTGGGGCTAGGGGGGGCCAACGTCCTGACTTTC
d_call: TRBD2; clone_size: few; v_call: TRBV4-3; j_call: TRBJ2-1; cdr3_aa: CASSSRTSGVAYNEQFF; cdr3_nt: TGCGCCAGCAGCTCTCGAACAAGCGGGGTAGCTTACAATGAGCAGTTCTTC
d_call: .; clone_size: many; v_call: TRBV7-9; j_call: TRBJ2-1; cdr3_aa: CASSGRSGSSYNEQFF; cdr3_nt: TGTGCCAGCAGCGGAAGAAGCGGAAGCTCCTACAATGAGCAGTTCTTC
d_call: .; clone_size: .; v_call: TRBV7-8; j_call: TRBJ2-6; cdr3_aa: CASSLGGGLSGANVLTF; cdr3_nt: TGTGCCAGCAGCTTAGGTGGGGGGCTCTCTGGGGCCAACGTCCTGACTTTC
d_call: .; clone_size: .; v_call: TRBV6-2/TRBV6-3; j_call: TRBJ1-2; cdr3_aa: CASSYNDRHLYGYTF; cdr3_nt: TGTGCCAGCAGTTACAACGACAGACACCTCTATGGCTACACCTTC
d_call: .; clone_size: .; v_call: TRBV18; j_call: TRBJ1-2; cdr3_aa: CASSPPEDFNYGYTF; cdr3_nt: TGTGCCAGCTCACCACCGGAGGATTTTAACTATGGCTACACCTTC
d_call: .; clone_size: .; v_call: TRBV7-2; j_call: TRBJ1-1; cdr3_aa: CASSLGSGEAFF; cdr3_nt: TGTGCCAGCAGCTTAGGGAGCGGTGAAGCTTTCTTT
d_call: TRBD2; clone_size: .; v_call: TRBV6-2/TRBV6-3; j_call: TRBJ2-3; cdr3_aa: CASSHRGSSGGPFTQYF; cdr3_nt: TGTGCCAGCAGTCACCGTGGATCTAGCGGGGGTCCATTTACGCAGTATTTT
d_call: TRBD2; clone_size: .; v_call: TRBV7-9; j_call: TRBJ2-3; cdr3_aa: CASSSPLERGVITDTQYF; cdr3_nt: TGTGCCAGCAGCTCGCCTCTTGAGCGGGGGGTCATTACAGATACGCAGTATTTT
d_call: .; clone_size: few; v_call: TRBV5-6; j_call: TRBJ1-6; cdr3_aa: CASSPSGRSSYNSPLHF; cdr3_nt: TGTGCCAGCAGCCCCTCGGGCCGTAGCTCCTATAATTCACCCCTCCACTTT
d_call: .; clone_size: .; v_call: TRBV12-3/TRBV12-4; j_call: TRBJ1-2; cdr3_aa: CVSSLGGKGYTF; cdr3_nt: TGTGTCAGCAGTTTGGGGGGGAAAGGCTACACCTTC
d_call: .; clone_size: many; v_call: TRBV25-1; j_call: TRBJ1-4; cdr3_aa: CASSGGGKLFF; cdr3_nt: TGTGCCAGCAGTGGGGGAGGAAAACTGTTTTTT
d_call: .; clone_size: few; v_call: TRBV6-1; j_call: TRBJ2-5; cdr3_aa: CASSSTGVPKKTQYF; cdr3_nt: TGTGCCAGCAGTTCAACGGGGGTACCCAAGAAGACCCAGTACTTC
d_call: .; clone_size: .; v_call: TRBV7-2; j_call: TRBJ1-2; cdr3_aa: CASSLGGRADLNYGYTF; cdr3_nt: TGTGCCAGCAGCTTAGGCGGGCGGGCAGATTTAAACTATGGCTACACCTTC
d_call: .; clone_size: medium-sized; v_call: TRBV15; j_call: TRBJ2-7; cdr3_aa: CATSGPTGSYEQYF; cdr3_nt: TGTGCCACCAGCGGCCCGACAGGTTCCTACGAGCAGTACTTC
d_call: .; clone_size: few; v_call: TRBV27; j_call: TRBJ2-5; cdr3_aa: CASRESKETQYF; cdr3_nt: TGTGCCAGCAGGGAATCAAAAGAGACCCAGTACTTC
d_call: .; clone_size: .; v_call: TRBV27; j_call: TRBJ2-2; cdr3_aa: CASSFMTLNTGELFF; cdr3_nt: TGTGCCAGCAGCTTCATGACCCTTAACACCGGGGAGCTGTTTTTT
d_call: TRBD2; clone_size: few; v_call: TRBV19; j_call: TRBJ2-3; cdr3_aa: CASRLAGGSDTQYF; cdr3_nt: TGTGCCAGCAGACTAGCGGGGGGATCAGATACGCAGTATTTT
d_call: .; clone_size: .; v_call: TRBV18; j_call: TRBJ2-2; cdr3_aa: CASSPTKSGEGRELFF; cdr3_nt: TGTGCCAGCTCACCTACGAAATCCGGGGAAGGCCGGGAGCTGTTTTTT
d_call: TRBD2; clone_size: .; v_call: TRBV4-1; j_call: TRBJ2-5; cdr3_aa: CASSQGAGVGETQYF; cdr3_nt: TGCGCCAGCAGCCAAGGCGCGGGGGTTGGCGAGACCCAGTACTTC
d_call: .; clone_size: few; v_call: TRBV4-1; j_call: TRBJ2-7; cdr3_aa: CASSQLNSYEQYF; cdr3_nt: TGTGCCAGCAGCCAACTTAACTCCTACGAGCAGTACTTC
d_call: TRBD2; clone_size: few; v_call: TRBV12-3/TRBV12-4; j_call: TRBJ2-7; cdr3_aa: CASTAGGYEQYF; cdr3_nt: TGTGCCAGCACCGCGGGGGGGTACGAGCAGTACTTC
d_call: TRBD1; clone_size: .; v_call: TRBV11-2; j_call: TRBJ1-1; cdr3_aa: CASSFRGRGTEAFF; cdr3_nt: TGTGCCAGCAGCTTCAGGGGGCGCGGCACTGAAGCTTTCTTT
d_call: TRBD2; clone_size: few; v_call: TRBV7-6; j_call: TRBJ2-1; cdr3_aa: CASSFGGAYNEQFF; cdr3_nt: TGTGCCAGCAGCTTTGGGGGGGCCTACAATGAGCAGTTCTTC
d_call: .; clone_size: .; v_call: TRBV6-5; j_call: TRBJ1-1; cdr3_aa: CASRNLPGVDEAFF; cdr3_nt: TGTGCCAGCAGAAACCTCCCAGGGGTTGATGAAGCTTTCTTT
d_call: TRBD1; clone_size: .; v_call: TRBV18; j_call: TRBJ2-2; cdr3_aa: CASRGQGRTGELFF; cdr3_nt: TGTGCCAGCCGTGGACAGGGGAGAACCGGGGAGCTGTTTTTT
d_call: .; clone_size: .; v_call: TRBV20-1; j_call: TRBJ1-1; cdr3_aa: CSAREGGLNTEAFF; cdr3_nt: TGCAGTGCTAGAGAGGGCGGGCTGAACACTGAAGCTTTCTTT
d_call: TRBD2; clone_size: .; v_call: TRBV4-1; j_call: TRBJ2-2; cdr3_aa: CASSQTLAGDVVGGELFF; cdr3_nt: TGCGCCAGCAGCCAAACACTAGCGGGGGACGTGGTTGGCGGGGAGCTGTTTTTT
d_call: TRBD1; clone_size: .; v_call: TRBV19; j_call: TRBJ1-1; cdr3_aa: CASESGTGITEAFF; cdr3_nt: TGTGCCAGTGAGTCCGGGACAGGGATCACTGAAGCTTTCTTT
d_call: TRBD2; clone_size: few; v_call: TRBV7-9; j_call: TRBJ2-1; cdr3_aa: CASIGTSGGRDEQFF; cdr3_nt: TGTGCCAGCATCGGGACTAGCGGGGGTCGGGATGAGCAGTTCTTC
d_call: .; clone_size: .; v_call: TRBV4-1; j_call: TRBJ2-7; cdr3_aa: CASSQGHGEQYF; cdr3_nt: TGCGCCAGCAGCCAAGGTCACGGCGAGCAGTACTTC
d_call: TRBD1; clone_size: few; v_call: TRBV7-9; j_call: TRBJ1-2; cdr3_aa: CASNTGQNYGYTF; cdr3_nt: TGTGCCAGTAATACGGGACAGAACTATGGCTACACCTTC
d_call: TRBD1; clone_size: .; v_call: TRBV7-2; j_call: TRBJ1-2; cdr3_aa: CASSAQGANYGYTF; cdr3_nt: TGTGCCAGCAGCGCACAGGGGGCTAACTATGGCTACACCTTC